The TCR beta chain under discussion was sequenced for a study of blood T cell repertoires in COVID-19. At the level of the study: Samples of COVID-19 (acute and convalescent) were obtained from the United States, Italy and Spain.

The CDR3 totals 12 residues. The Seattle patients, enrolled during active infection, were followed longitudinally. Sequencing was performed with immunoSEQ multiplex PCR; in TCRdb, only in-frame clones are kept and a portion is missing. Of 55,000 to 65,000 clones in the sample, about 81% were seen once. Sequencing input: peripheral blood. The clonotype comes from a man in his 60s with COVID-19, enrolled during active disease. This chain joins TRBV21-1 and TRBJ1-4. TRBV21-1 is a pseudogene locus. The CDR3 DNA sequence: TGTGCCACCCGGCGGGGACATGAAAAACTGTTTTTT. It is translated as CATRRGHEKLFF.